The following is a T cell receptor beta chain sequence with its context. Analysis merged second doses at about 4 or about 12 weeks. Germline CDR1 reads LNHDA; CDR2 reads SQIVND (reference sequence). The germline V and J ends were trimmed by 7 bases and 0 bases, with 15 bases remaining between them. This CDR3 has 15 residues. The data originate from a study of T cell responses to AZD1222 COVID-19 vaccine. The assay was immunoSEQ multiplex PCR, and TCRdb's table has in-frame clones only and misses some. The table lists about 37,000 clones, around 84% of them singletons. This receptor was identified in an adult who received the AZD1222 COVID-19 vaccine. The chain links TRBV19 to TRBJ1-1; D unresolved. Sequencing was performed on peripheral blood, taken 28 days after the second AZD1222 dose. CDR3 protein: CASKMAGVMNTEAFF. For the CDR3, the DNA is TGTGCCAGTAAGATGGCAGGTGTCATGAACACTGAAGCTTTCTTT.